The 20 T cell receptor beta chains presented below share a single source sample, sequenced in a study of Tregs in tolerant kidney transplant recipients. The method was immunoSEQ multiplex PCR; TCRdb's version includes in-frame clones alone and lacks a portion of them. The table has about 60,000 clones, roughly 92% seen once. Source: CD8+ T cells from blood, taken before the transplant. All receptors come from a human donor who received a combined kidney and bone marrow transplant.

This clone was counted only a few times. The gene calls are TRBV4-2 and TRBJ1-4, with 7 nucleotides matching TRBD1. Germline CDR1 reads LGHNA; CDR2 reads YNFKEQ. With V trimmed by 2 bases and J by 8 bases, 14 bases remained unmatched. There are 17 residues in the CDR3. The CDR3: CASSQIIGGGSWEKLFF. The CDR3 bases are TGTGCCAGCAGCCAAATAATAGGGGGCGGTAGTTGGGAAAAACTGTTTTTT.

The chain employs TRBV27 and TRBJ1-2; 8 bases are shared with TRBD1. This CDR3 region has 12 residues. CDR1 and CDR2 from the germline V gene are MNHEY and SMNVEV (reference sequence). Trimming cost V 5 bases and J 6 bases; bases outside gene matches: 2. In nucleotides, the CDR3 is TGTGCCAGCAGTGGACAGGGCGATGGCTACACCTTC. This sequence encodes CASSGQGDGYTF.

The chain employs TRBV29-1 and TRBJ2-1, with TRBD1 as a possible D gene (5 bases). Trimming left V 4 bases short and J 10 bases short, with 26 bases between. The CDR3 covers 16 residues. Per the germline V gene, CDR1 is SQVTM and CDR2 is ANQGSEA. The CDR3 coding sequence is TGCAGCGTTGTCTTACAGGAAAATACCCCCTTGGGCGAGCAGTTCTTC. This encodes CSVVLQENTPLGEQFF.

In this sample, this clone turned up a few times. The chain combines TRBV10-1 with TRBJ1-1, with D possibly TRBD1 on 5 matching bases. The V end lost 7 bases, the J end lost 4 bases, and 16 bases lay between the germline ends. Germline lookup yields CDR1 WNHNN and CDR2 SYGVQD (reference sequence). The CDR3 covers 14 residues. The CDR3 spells CASNSKGKRTEAFF. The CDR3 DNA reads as TGCGCCAGCAACTCCAAGGGGAAACGCACTGAAGCTTTCTTT.

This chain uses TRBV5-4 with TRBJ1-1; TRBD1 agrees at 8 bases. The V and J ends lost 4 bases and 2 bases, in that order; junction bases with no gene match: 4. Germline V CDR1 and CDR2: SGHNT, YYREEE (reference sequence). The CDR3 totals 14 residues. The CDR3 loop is CASSLRGPNTEAFF. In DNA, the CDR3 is TGTGCCAGCAGCCTCAGGGGGCCTAACACTGAAGCTTTCTTT.

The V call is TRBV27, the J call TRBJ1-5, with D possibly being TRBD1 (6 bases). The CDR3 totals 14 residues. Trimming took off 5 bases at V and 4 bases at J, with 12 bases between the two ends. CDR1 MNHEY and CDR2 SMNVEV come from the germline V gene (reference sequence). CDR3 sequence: CASSLQGGNQPQHF. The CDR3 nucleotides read TGTGCCAGCAGTCTACAGGGTGGGAATCAGCCCCAGCATTTT.

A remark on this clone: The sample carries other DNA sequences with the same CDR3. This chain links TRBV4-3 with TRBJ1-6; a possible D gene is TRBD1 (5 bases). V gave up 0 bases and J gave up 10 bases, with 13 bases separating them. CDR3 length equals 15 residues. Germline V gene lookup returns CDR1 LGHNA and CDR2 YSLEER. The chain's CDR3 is CASSQDLFRGSPLHF. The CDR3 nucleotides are TGCGCCAGCAGCCAAGATCTGTTTAGGGGATCACCCCTCCACTTT.

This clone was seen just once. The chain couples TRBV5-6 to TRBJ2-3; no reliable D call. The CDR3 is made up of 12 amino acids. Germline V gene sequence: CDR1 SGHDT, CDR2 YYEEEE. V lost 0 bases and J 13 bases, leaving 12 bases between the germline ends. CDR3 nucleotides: TGTGCCAGCAGCTTGGGCGTCTCTATTGAGTATTTT. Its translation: CASSLGVSIEYF.

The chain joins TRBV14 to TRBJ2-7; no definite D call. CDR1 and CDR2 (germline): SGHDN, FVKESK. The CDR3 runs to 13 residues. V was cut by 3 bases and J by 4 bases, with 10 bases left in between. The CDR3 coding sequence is TGTGCCAGCAGCCACACAGCTTTATACGAGCAGTACTTC. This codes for CASSHTALYEQYF.

This CDR3 reads CASSPPLGQVTDTQYF. CDR3 DNA: TGTGCCAGCAGCCCGCCTCTTGGACAGGTGACAGATACGCAGTATTTT. This sequence joins TRBV5-4 and TRBJ2-3, with TRBD1 matching 7 bases. The CDR3 is 16 residues long. Germline CDR1 SGHNT, CDR2 YYREEE (reference sequence). V gave up 4 bases and J gave up 3 bases; unmatched junction bases: 11.

In DNA form, the CDR3 reads TGTGCCAGTAGTCCGGAGTTTACTGGGGCCAACGTCCTGACTTTC. This encodes CASSPEFTGANVLTF. The V call is TRBV19, the J call TRBJ2-6; unclear D gene. Germline loops: CDR1 LNHDA, CDR2 SQIVND (reference sequence). This CDR3 spans 15 amino acids. Trimming stripped 5 bases from V and 2 bases from J, with 10 bases between.

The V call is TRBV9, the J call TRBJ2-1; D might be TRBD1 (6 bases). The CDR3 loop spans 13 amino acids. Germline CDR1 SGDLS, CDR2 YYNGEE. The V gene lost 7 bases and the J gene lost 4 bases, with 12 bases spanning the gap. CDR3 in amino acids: CASGTSTYNEQFF. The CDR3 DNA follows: TGTGCCAGCGGGACATCCACTTACAATGAGCAGTTCTTC.

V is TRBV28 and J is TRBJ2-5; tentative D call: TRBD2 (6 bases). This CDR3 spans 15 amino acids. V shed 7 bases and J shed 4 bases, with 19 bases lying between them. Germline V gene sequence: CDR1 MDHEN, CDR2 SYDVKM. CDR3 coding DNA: TGTGCCAGCACCCCAACTGGGGGGTGGCCAGAGACCCAGTACTTC. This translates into CASTPTGGWPETQYF.

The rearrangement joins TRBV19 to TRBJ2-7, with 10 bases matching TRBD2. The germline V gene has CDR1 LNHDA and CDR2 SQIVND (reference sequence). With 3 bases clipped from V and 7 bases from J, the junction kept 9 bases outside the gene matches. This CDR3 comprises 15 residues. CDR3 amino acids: CASSMASGRAWEQYF. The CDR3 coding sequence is TGTGCCAGTAGTATGGCGAGCGGGAGGGCCTGGGAGCAGTACTTC.

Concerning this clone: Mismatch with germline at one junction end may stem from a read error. The CDR3 sequence is CATHQTGNLWIF. Here the CDR3 DNA reads TGTGCCACCCACCAGACAGGTAACCTTTGGATCTTC. The rearrangement uses TRBV27 and TRBJ2-1, with D perhaps TRBD1 (6 bases). This CDR3 spans 12 amino acids. Per the germline V gene, CDR1 is MNHEY and CDR2 is SMNVEV (reference sequence).

The CDR3 sequence: CASSSMTGGRYEQYF. CDR3 in DNA: TGTGCCAGCAGCTCCATGACAGGGGGCAGGTACGAGCAGTACTTC. The rearrangement links TRBV7-9 to TRBJ2-7; 10 nucleotides match TRBD1. This CDR3 comprises 15 residues. The germline CDR1 and CDR2 sequences are SEHNR and FQNEAQ (reference sequence). Germline trimming cut 4 bases from V and 4 bases from J; bases unmatched to any gene: 7.

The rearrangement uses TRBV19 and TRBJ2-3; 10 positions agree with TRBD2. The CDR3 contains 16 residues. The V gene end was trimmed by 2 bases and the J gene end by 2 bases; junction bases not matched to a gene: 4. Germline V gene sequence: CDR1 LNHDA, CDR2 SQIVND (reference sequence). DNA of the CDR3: TGTGCCAGTAGTATATTTGGACTAGCGGACACAGATACGCAGTATTTT. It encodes CASSIFGLADTDTQYF.

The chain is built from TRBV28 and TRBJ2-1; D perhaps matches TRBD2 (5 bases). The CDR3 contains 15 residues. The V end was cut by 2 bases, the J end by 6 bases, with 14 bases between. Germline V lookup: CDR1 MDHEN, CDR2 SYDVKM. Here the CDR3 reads CASSLIGSASNEQFF. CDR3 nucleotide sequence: TGTGCCAGCAGTTTAATAGGGAGTGCTAGCAATGAGCAGTTCTTC.

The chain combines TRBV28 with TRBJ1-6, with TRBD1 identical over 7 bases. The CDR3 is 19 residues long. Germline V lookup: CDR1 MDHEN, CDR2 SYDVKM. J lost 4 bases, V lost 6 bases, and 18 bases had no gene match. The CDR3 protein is CASSSPGQWRINYNSPLHF. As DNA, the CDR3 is TGTGCCAGCAGCTCTCCGGGACAGTGGAGAATCAATTATAATTCACCCCTCCACTTT.

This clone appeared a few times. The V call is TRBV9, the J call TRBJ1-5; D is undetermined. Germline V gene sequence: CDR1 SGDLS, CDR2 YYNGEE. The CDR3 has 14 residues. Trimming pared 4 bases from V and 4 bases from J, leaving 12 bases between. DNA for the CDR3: TGTGCCAGCAGCTCCAGTTCGGGAAATCAGCCCCAGCATTTT. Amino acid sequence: CASSSSSGNQPQHF.